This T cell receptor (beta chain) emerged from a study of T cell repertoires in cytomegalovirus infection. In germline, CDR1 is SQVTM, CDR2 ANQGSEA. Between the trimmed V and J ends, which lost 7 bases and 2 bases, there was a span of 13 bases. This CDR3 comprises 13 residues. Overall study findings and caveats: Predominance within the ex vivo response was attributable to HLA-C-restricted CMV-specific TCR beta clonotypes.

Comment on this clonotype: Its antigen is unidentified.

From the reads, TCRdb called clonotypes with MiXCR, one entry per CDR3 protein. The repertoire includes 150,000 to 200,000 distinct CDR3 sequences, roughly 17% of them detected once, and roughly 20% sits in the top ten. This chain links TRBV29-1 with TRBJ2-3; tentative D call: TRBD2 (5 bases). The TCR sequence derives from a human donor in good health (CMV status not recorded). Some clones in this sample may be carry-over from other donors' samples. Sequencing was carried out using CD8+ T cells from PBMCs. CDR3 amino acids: CSGETRYTDTQYF. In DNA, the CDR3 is TGCAGCGGGGAGACTCGTTACACAGATACGCAGTATTTT.